This TCR beta chain was captured in a study of identical twins (dated by TCRdb to 2016 to 2017). In terms of the full investigation: To test whether fetal clonotypes persist, the study used deep sequencing on TCR alpha and beta repertoires from monozygotic twins, unrelated adults of various ages, and cord blood. To rule out contamination, the twin experiments were replicated at different times with different library preparation protocols. Study-level results and caveats: Compared with coincidental sharing between unrelated individuals, an excess of low generation-probability sequences was observed among out-of-frame TCR alpha sequences shared between twins. The excess sharing between twins in beta out-of-frame sequences was weaker because fewer shared sequences reduced the signal-to-noise ratio. Abundant cord blood beta clonotypes had fewer insertions, young adult naive repertoires showed a similar but weaker trend, and memory repertoires showed no such trend. Conclusions relied on cross-sectional statistical analysis, since the same donors could not be followed over many years. In monozygotic twins, out-of-frame TCR alpha sharing was systematically underestimated by recombination models, although the models agreed with sharing between unrelated individuals. Zero-insertion analyses could be partly confounded by invariant T cells such as MAIT and iNKT, though diverse VJ usage argued against such confounding for most clonotypes.

Receptor libraries were prepared by 5' RACE. Sequencing relied on an Illumina HiSeq 2000. A universal primer binding site was introduced by template switching, and a unique molecular identifier was present in the final cDNA, enabling accurate counting of TCR cDNA molecules. First-strand cDNA for TCR alpha and beta chains was synthesized from specific primers in the conserved constant-segment region. Each cDNA library was double barcoded, with a SMART-Mk sample barcode plus Illumina barcodes, to control for contamination. TruSeq adapter sequences, together with Illumina sample barcodes, were added in two successive PCR steps. Sequencing of the TCR alpha and beta cDNA libraries was done on the Illumina HiSeq platform using custom primers. The authors' pipeline ran thus. Unique molecular identifiers were extracted from raw reads with MiGEC, and CDR3 positions were determined with MiXCR. For each individual, recombination models were inferred using an EM algorithm with the repgenHMM and IGoR tools. The analysis of shared clonotypes was done with the tcR package in R, with sharing normalized by the product of cloneset sizes. To study raw recombination free of thymic and clonal selection effects, out-of-frame nonproductive sequences were analyzed. TCRdb reprocessed the public reads (quality trimming at Q25 with fastp, clone calling with MiXCR) and kept in-frame beta chains. Rows are combined by CDR3 protein, so each entry shows the most common genes and DNA. These V and J calls originate from TCRdb's pipeline instead of the authors' own analysis. Within this sample are 700,000 to 950,000 distinct CDR3 sequences, with 10% to 15% of them counted one time only. Around 1.5% of the sample belongs to the ten largest clones.

Only healthy Caucasian donors were included. The twin cohort comprised three pairs of female monozygotic twins, all aged roughly 18 to 30 years. RNA for TCR libraries was isolated from peripheral blood mononuclear cells. At the junction V is shortened by 2 bases and J by 6 bases; bases outside the gene matches: 3. CDR1 and CDR2 were assigned from the germline V gene as SGHTA and FQGTGA. The CDR3 goes from the cysteine to the phenylalanine over 13 residues. The entry retains the CDR3 DNA only, 39 bases that are in frame from base 1. With respect to this clonotype: Its specific antigen is unknown. Per-base quality was not reported, and no clone a single base away is much larger than it.

These same data were also listed under a study on yellow fever vaccine responses in identical twins. The second study reports: The T cell response to vaccination in identical twins was reported by the authors to appear partly convergent and partly personalized. In identical twins, the study followed T cell clones that responded to the vaccine with precision.

The material sequenced was PBMCs. Recombination connected TRBV7-3 to TRBJ2-7, with 8 middle bases fitting TRBD1. This clonotype was sampled from a woman under 30 in good health. The CDR3 is CASSLATGAEQYF. The nucleotides are TGTGCCAGCAGCTTAGCGACAGGGGCCGAGCAGTACTTC.